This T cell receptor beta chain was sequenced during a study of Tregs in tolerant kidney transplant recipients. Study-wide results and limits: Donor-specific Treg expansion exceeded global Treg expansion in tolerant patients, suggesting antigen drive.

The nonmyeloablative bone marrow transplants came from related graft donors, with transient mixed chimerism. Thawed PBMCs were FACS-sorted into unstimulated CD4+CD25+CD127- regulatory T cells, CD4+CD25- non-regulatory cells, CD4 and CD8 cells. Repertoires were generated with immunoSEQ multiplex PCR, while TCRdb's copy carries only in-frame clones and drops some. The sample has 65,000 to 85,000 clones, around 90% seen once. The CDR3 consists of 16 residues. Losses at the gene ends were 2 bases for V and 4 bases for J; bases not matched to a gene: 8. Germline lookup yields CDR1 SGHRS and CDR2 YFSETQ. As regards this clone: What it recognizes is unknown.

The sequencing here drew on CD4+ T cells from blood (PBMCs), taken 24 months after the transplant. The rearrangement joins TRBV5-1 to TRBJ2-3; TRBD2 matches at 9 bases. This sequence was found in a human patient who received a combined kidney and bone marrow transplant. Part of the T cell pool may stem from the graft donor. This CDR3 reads CASSFVAGEGPDTQYF. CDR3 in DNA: TGCGCCAGCAGCTTTGTAGCGGGGGAAGGTCCAGATACGCAGTATTTT.